A single TCR beta chain is shown here with its context. The antigen is not known. The germline CDR1 and CDR2 sequences are SGHVS and FQNEAQ. This CDR3 spans 14 amino acids. V dropped 4 bases and J dropped 0 bases, with 10 bases sitting between them. These data belong to a study of cytomegalovirus exposure and HLA in healthy donors. The study ran its PCR with 60 Vbeta and 13 Jbeta primers. The assay was immunoSEQ multiplex PCR, and TCRdb's table has in-frame clones only and misses some. The sample comprises approximately 150,000 clones, around four fifths of which are singletons, and roughly 1.3% rests with the top ten. Broader study findings: For most TCR beta V segments, an earlier analysis put the productive rate at about 87% or about 30% of the time. In a later analysis, donors in an Asian-associated ancestry cluster reportedly had fewer N-insertions in productive TCRs than the cohort mean. Analysis was carried out at a later point, and it linked a missense DCLRE1C variant to TCR beta V- and J-gene trimming.

The chain links TRBV7-8 to TRBJ2-7; D possibly corresponds to TRBD1 (5 bases). Sequences were obtained from PBMCs. The source is a man under 40 in good health and CMV-seronegative. CDR3 amino acids: CASSSTTASYEQYF. CDR3 sequence (DNA): TGTGCCAGCAGCTCAACGACAGCCTCCTACGAGCAGTACTTC.